This T cell receptor (beta chain) was retrieved from a study of shared clonotypes between healthy human individuals. Study at large: CD4 naive cells filled three plates per donor, CD4 memory three, CD8 naive two and CD8 memory one.

Profiled with immunoSEQ multiplex PCR; TCRdb holds only in-frame clones, not every one. The sample consists of around 580,000 clones, 95% to 98% of them appearing once. Terminally differentiated effector memory CD45RA+ cells were excluded by CCR7 positive selection of CD45RO-negative cells. Every contributor of samples was a Caucasian grown-up residing in Nashville, Tennessee. A note on this clone: Antigen specificity is unknown.

Study-level points and caveats: When compared with the clonotypes that were shared by all four sorted-subset donors, the non-shared clonotypes turned out to have lower generation probabilities.

The source is a man aged 25 to 40 in good health. Sequenced material: naive CD8+ T cells sorted from blood.

The CDR3 reads CASSLTGIYEQYF. The CDR3 region has the DNA TGTGCCAGTAGTCTGACAGGGATCTACGAGCAGTACTTC. V usage is TRBV19 and J usage is TRBJ2-7; 7 nucleotides match TRBD1. The germline gives CDR1 LNHDA, CDR2 SQIVND (reference sequence). The CDR3 sequence is 13 residues long. V dropped 5 bases and J dropped 3; count of bases not matched to a gene: 4.